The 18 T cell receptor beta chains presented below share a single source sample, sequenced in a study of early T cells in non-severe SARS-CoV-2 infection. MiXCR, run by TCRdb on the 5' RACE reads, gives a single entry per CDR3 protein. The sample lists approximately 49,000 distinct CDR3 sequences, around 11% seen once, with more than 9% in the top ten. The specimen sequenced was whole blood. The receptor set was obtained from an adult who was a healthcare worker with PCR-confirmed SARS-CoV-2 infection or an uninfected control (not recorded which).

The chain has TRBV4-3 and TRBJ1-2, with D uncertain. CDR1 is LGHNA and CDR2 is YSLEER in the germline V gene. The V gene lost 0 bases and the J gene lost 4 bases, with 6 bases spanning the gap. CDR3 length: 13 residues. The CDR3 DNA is TGCGCCAGCAGCCAAGATTACGGCTATGGCTACACCTTC. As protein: CASSQDYGYGYTF.

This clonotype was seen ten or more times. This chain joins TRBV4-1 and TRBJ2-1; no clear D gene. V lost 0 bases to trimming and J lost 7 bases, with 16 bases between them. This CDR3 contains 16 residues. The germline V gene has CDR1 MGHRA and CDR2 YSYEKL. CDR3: CASSQELGRNENEQFF. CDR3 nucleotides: TGCGCCAGCAGCCAAGAACTCGGCCGTAATGAGAATGAGCAGTTCTTC.

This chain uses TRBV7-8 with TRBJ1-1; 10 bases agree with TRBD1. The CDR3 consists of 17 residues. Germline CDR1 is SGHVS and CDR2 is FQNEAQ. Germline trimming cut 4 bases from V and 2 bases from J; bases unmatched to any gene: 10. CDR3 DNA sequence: TGTGCCAGCAGCTATCAGGGGACAGGGGTGATTAACACTGAAGCTTTCTTT. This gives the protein CASSYQGTGVINTEAFF.

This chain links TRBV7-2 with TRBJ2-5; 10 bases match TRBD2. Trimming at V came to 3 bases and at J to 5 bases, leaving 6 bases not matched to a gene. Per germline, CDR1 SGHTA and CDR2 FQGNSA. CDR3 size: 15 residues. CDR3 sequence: CASSLASGRSETQYF. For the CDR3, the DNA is TGTGCCAGCAGCTTGGCTAGCGGGAGAAGCGAGACCCAGTACTTC.

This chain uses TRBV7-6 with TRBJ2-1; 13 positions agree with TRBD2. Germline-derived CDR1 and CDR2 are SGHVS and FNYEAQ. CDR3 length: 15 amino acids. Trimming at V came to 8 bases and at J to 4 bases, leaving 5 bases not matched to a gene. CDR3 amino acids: CASQRTSGGYNEQFF. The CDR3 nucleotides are TGTGCCAGCCAACGGACTAGCGGGGGATACAATGAGCAGTTCTTC.

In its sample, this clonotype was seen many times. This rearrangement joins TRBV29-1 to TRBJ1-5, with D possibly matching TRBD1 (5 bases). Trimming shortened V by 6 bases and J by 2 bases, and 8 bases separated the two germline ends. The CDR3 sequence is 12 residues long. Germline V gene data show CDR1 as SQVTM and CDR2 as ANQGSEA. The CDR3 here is CSVQGGNQPQHF. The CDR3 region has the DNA TGCAGCGTGCAGGGTGGCAATCAGCCCCAGCATTTT.

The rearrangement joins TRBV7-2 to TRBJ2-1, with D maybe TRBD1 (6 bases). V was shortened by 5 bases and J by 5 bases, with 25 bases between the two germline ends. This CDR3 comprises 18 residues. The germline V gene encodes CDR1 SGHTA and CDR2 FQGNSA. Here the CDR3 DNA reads TGTGCCAGCAGCCGTATCCTGACAGGTATAGCTTTTGACAATGAGCAGTTCTTC. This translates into CASSRILTGIAFDNEQFF. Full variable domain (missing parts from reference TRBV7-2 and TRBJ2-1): GAGVSQSPSNKVTEKGKDVELRCDPISGHTALYWYRQSLGQGLEFLIYFQGNSAPDKSGLPSDRFSAERTGGSVSTLTIQRTQQEDSAVYLCASSRILTGIAFDNEQFFGPGTRLTVL.

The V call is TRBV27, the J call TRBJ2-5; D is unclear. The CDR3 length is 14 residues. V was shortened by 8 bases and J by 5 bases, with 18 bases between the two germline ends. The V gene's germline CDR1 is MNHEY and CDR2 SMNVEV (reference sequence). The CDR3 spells CASSRTHTAETQYF. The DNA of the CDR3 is TGTGCCAGCTCCCGGACCCACACGGCGGAGACCCAGTACTTC.

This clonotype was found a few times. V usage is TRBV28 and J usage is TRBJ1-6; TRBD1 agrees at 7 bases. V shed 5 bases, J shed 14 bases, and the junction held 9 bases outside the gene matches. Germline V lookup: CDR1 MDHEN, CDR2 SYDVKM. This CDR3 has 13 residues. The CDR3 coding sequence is TGTGCCAGCAGTCCGGACAGGTTTGAAGCCCTCCACTTT. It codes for CASSPDRFEALHF.

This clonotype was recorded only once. The CDR3 bases are TGCGCCAGCAGCTTGGACGGCACTACCTACGAGCAGTACTTC. Translated, it gives CASSLDGTTYEQYF. V and J are TRBV5-1 and TRBJ2-7; D unresolved. This CDR3 is 14 amino acids long. The germline V gene has CDR1 SGHRS and CDR2 YFSETQ. V lost 0 bases, J lost 2 bases, and 9 bases lay in between.

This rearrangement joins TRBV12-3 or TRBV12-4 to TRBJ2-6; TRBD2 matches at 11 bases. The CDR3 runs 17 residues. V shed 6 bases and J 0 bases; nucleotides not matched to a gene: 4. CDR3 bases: TGTGCCAGCAGGGGACTAGCGGTAGTCTCTGGGGCCAACGTCCTGACTTTC. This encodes CASRGLAVVSGANVLTF.

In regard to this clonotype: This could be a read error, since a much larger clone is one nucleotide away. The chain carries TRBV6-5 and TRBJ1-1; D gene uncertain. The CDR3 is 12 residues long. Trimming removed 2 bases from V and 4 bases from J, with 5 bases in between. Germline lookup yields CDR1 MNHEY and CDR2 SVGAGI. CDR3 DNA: TGTGCCAGCAGTTACGCGGGCACTGAAGCTTTCTTT. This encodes CASSYAGTEAFF.

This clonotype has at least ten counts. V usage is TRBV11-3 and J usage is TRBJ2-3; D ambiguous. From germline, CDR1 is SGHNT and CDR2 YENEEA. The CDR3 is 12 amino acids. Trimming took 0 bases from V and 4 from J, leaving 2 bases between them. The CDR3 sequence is CASSLDPDTQYF. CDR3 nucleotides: TGTGCCAGCAGCTTAGACCCAGATACGCAGTATTTT.

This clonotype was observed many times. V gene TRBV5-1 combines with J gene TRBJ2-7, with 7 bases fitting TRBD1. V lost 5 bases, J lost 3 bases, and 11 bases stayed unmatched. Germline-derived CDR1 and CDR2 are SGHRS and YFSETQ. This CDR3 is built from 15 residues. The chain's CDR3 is CASSLTGTEIYEQYF. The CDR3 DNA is TGCGCCAGCAGTCTAACCGGGACAGAAATCTACGAGCAGTACTTC.

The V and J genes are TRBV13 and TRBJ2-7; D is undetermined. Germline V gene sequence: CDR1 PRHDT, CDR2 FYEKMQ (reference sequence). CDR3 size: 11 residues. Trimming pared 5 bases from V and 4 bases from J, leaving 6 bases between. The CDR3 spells CASSRRYEQYF. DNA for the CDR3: TGTGCCAGCAGCCGCCGGTACGAGCAGTACTTC.

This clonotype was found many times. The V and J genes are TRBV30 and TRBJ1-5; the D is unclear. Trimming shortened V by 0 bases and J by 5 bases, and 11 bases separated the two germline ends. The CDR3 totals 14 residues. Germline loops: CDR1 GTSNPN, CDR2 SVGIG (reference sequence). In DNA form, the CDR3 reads TGTGCCTGGAGTGTACGAGGGTTCTATCAGCCCCAGCATTTT. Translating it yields CAWSVRGFYQPQHF. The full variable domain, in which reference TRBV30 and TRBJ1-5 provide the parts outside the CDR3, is SQTIHQWPATLVQPVGSPLSLECTVEGTSNPNLYWYRQAAGRGLQLLFYSVGIGQISSEVPQNLSASRPQDRQFILSSKKLLLSDSGFYLCAWSVRGFYQPQHFGDGTRLSIL.

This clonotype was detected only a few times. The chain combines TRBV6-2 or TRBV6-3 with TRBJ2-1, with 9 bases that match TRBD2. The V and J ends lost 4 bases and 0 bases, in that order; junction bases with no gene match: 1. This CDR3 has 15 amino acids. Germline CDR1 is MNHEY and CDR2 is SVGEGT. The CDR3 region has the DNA TGTGCCAGCAGTTTGACTAGCGGCTCCTACAATGAGCAGTTCTTC. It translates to CASSLTSGSYNEQFF.

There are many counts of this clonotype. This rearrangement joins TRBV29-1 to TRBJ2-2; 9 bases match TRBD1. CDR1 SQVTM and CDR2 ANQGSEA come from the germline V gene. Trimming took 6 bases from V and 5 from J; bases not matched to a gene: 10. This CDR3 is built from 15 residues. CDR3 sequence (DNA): TGCAGCGTCCGCACAGACAGGGGGATTACCGGGGAGCTGTTTTTT. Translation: CSVRTDRGITGELFF.